Listed below are T cell receptor beta chains from one sample, sequenced in a study of T cells in localized non-small cell lung cancer. Clones were sequenced by immunoSEQ multiplex PCR, and TCRdb holds only the in-frame ones, with some missing. The profile shows approximately 41,000 clones, more than 70% of them singletons. Sample: peripheral blood, taken before any cancer treatment. These receptors all stem from a female donor at least 60 years old with stage I squamous cell lung carcinoma. CDR3s include the opening cysteine and the closing phenylalanine or tryptophan. The D gene is left open where the match is weak. Where a row states a size, it is once, few, many or the class of an expanded clone; other rows omit it.

D gene: NA
V gene: TRBV7-9
J gene: TRBJ2-7
clone size: few
CDR3 DNA: TGTGCCAGCAGCTTAGGAGGGGGCTACGAGCAGTACTTC
CDR3 protein: CASSLGGGYEQYF

D gene: TRBD1
V gene: TRBV27
J gene: TRBJ1-3
clone size: NA
CDR3 DNA: TGTGCCAGCAGTTTATCGATAGAGGGGGCGGGAAACACCATATATTTT
CDR3 protein: CASSLSIEGAGNTIYF

D gene: TRBD2
V gene: TRBV27
J gene: TRBJ2-7
clone size: once
CDR3 DNA: TGTGCCAGCAGTTTTTCGACTAGCGGCTACGAGCAGTACTTC
CDR3 protein: CASSFSTSGYEQYF

D gene: TRBD1
V gene: TRBV19
J gene: TRBJ1-5
clone size: NA
CDR3 DNA: TGTGCCAGTAGTACGGGACAGGGCAATCAGCCCCAGCATTTT
CDR3 protein: CASSTGQGNQPQHF

D gene: NA
V gene: TRBV6-1
J gene: TRBJ2-2
clone size: NA
CDR3 DNA: TGTGCCAGCAATGACGTCCTCTACACCGGGGAGCTGTTTTTT
CDR3 protein: CASNDVLYTGELFF

D gene: NA
V gene: TRBV14
J gene: TRBJ2-1
clone size: NA
CDR3 DNA: TGTGCCAGCAGCCAATTCGGGGGCGGTGAGCAGTTCTTC
CDR3 protein: CASSQFGGGEQFF

D gene: NA
V gene: TRBV18
J gene: TRBJ1-4
clone size: NA
CDR3 DNA: TGTGCCAGCTCACCACGGGGGTCCCAGGGTGAAAAACTGTTTTTT
CDR3 protein: CASSPRGSQGEKLFF

D gene: NA
V gene: TRBV18
J gene: TRBJ1-3
clone size: NA
CDR3 DNA: TGTGCCAGCTCCCCCGCGACAGCAGCCTCTGGAAACACCATATATTTT
CDR3 protein: CASSPATAASGNTIYF

D gene: TRBD1
V gene: TRBV7-3
J gene: TRBJ1-2
clone size: NA
CDR3 DNA: TGTGCCAGCAGCAGACAGGGTAGTCTGGGGGGCTACACCTTC
CDR3 protein: CASSRQGSLGGYTF

D gene: NA
V gene: TRBV27
J gene: TRBJ2-6
clone size: NA
CDR3 DNA: TGTGCCAGCAGTTCCGCCGAGACTGGGGCCAACGTCCTGACTTTC
CDR3 protein: CASSSAETGANVLTF

D gene: TRBD2
V gene: TRBV10-1
J gene: TRBJ2-5
clone size: NA
CDR3 DNA: TGCGCCAGCCCCCGACGAGAGCGGGAGACGGGTGGAGAGACCCAGTACTTC
CDR3 protein: CASPRRERETGGETQYF